Only a few counts were recorded for the clone carrying this TCR beta chain. This CDR3 is also generated by other DNA sequences in the sample. TCRdb keeps only in-frame clones here, not all; method: immunoSEQ multiplex PCR. The sample lists around 2,000,000 clones, 85% to 95% occurring once. This specimen comes from a study of shared clonotypes between healthy human individuals. Overall study: A donor's plate count was three for CD4 naive and three for CD4 memory; CD8 naive had two and CD8 memory one.

In the naive CD8 group, cells lacked CD45RO and were positively selected for CCR7, so terminally differentiated effector memory CD45RA+ cells were left out. Material: naive CD8+ T cells sorted from blood. The source is a man younger than 35 in good health.

For the CDR3, the DNA is TGTGCCTGGAGTAAAGGACAGGGTGCCTACGAGCAGTACTTC. Translation: CAWSKGQGAYEQYF. The chain combines TRBV30 with TRBJ2-7, with 8 bases identical to TRBD1. CDR1 is GTSNPN, CDR2 SVGIG, per germline (reference sequence). The CDR3 length is 14 residues. J gave up 2 bases and V 2 bases, and 5 bases lay outside the gene matches.